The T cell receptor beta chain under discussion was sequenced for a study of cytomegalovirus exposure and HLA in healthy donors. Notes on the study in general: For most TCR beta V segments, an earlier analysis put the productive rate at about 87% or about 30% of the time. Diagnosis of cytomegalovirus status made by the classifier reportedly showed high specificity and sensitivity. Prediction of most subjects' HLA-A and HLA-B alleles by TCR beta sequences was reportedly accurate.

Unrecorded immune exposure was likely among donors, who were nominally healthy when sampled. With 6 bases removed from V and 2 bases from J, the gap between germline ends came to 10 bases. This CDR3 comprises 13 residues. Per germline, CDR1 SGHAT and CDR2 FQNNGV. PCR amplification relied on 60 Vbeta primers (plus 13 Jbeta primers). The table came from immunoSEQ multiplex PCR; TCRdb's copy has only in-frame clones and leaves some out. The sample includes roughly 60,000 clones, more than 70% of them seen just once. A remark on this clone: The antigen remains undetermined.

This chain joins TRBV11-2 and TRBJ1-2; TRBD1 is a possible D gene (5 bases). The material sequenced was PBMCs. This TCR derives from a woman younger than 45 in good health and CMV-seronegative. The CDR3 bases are TGTGCCAGCAGTATGGGGGGAAACTATGGCTACACCTTC. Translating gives CASSMGGNYGYTF.